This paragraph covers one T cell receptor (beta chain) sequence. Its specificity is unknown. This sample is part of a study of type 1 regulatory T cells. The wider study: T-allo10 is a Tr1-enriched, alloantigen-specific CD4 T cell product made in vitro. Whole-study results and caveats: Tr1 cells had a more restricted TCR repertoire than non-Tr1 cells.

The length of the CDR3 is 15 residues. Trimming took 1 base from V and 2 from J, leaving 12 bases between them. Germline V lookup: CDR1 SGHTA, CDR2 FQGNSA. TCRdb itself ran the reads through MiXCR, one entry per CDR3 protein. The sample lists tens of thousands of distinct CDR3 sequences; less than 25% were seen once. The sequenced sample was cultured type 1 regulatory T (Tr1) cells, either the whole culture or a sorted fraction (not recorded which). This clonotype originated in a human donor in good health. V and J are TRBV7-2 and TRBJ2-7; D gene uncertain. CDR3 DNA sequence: TGTGCCAGCAGCTTAGATAGACTGCCAACCTACGAGCAGTACTTC. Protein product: CASSLDRLPTYEQYF. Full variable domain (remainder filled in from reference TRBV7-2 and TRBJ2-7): GAGVSQSPSNKVTEKGKDVELRCDPISGHTALYWYRQSLGQGLEFLIYFQGNSAPDKSGLPSDRFSAERTGGSVSTLTIQRTQQEDSAVYLCASSLDRLPTYEQYFGPGTRLTVT.